This TCR beta chain was sequenced for a study of T cell repertoires in cytomegalovirus infection. About the research overall: CMV epitopes, recently identified HLA-C-restricted and well-studied HLA-B-restricted, were used. Public TCR beta signatures provided an indication of both CMV infection and a matching HLA type. Findings and limits, study-wide: CMV-specific HLA-C-restricted TCR beta clonotypes dominated the ex vivo response.

TCRdb redid the calling of the reads with MiXCR, one entry per CDR3 protein. Of a few hundred thousand distinct CDR3 sequences in the sample, about a third were seen once. Regarding this clonotype: The antigen is undetermined.

J gave up 5 bases and V 0 bases, and 6 bases lay outside the gene matches. This CDR3 has 18 residues. The germline gives CDR1 SGHVS, CDR2 FQNEAQ. This specimen was cultured PBMCs, taken from culture after CMV antigen stimulation. The origin of this receptor is a human donor in good health (CMV status not recorded). Some clones in this sample may be carry-over from other donors' samples. J is TRBJ2-2 and V is TRBV7-8, with TRBD2 matching 13 bases. CDR3 DNA: TGTGCCAGCAGCTTAGCCCGGACTAGCGGGAGCCGGACCGGGGAGCTGTTTTTT. The encoded protein is CASSLARTSGSRTGELFF.